These 9 T cell receptor beta chains originate from one sample sequenced in a study of T cell clonality in common variable immunodeficiency. Findings and limits, study-wide: Common variable immunodeficiency TCR beta sequences reportedly had fewer deletions and N-nucleotide insertions.

Their recognized antigens are unknown. Profiled with immunoSEQ multiplex PCR; TCRdb holds only in-frame clones, not every one. Sampling found about 12,000 clones, none seen once. Sequencing input: peripheral blood mononuclear cells. These receptors all come from a human donor with common variable immunodeficiency.

This clone was seen more than once but under ten times. Read sequence stops 3 residues before the CDR3 end, and the germline J gene provides the missing end. This chain links TRBV19 with TRBJ2-2; 10 positions agree with TRBD2. The CDR3 contains 17 residues. V shed 2 bases and J 4 bases; nucleotides not matched to a gene: 7. Germline loops: CDR1 LNHDA, CDR2 SQIVND (reference sequence). Incomplete CDR3 DNA: TGTGCCAGTAGTATAAAGCGGGGGGGCGTAAGCACCGGGGAG. Translation: CASSIKRGGVSTGE. From start to end, the CDR3 is CASSIKRGGVSTGELFF. Full variable domain (remainder filled in from reference TRBV19 and TRBJ2-2): DGGITQSPKYLFRKEGQNVTLSCEQNLNHDAMYWYRQDPGQGLRLIYYSQIVNDFQKGDIAEGYSVSREKKESFPLTVTSAQKNPTAFYLCASSIKRGGVSTGELFFGEGSRLTVL.

Concerning this clone itself: The CDR3 end lies 3 residues beyond the end of the read and is filled in from the germline J gene. The chain couples TRBV20-1 to TRBJ1-5; possibly TRBD1 for D (6 bases). V lost 0 bases to trimming and J lost 2 bases, with 11 bases between them. The CDR3 runs 15 residues. Germline V lookup: CDR1 DFQATT, CDR2 SNEGSKA (reference sequence). CDR3 amino acids: CSARDNRVGNQPQHF. Partial CDR3 DNA: TGCAGTGCTAGAGATAACAGGGTTGGCAATCAGCCC.

This clone is judged medium-sized. The CDR3 end falls 3 residues outside the read, so it is completed with the germline J gene. The genes are TRBV5-1 and TRBJ1-3, with D perhaps TRBD1 (6 bases). The V gene's germline CDR1 is SGHRS and CDR2 YFSETQ. V was cut by 5 bases and J by 3 bases, with 9 bases left in between. This CDR3 region has 13 residues. The CDR3 loop reads CASRQGNGNTIYF. CDR3 DNA (partial): TGCGCCAGCAGACAGGGTAATGGAAACACC.

This clone was recorded a few times. Sequencing ends 3 residues short of the CDR3 end; the germline J gene provides the rest. The J gene is TRBJ1-6, the V gene TRBV30; TRBD1 might be the D (6 bases). The V end lost 2 bases, the J end lost 7 bases, and 12 bases lay between the germline ends. Per the germline V gene, CDR1 is GTSNPN and CDR2 is SVGIG (reference sequence). CDR3 length equals 14 residues. The CDR3 here is CAWSSDRTNSPLHF. The CDR3 DNA, read in part, is TGTGCCTGGAGTTCCGACAGGACCAATTCACCC.

On this clone itself: Coverage ceases 3 residues before the CDR3 finishes, and the germline J gene fills in the end. J is TRBJ1-1 and V is TRBV19; a possible D gene is TRBD1 (6 bases). CDR1 LNHDA and CDR2 SQIVND come from the germline V gene (reference sequence). The CDR3 extends over 15 amino acids. V dropped 5 bases and J dropped 1 base, with 14 bases sitting between them. CDR3 protein: CASSGRQAKNTEAFF. Partial CDR3 DNA: TGTGCCAGTAGTGGACGACAGGCGAAGAACACTGAA.

Comment on this clone: The CDR3 goes on 3 residues after the read ends, and that part is filled in from the germline J gene. J is TRBJ1-1 and V is TRBV7-2, with 7 positions matching TRBD1. Germline V CDR1 and CDR2: SGHTA, FQGNSA. CDR3 length equals 14 residues. The DNA read from the CDR3 is TGTGCCAGCAGCTTAAGTGGCGGACAGGCAGAA. Its translation: CASSLSGGQAE. From start to end, the CDR3 is CASSLSGGQAEAFF.

This clone has just a few counts. With the read ending 3 residues before the CDR3 end, the germline J gene is used to fill in that end. The V call is TRBV7-9, the J call TRBJ1-4, with 11 bases aligning to TRBD1. The V and J ends lost 4 bases and 8 bases, in that order; junction bases with no gene match: 6. Germline-derived CDR1 and CDR2 are SEHNR and FQNEAQ (reference sequence). This CDR3 has 15 residues. The DNA read from the CDR3 is TGTGCCAGCAGCTCGAAGTGGGACAGGGGGGAAAAA. It is translated as CASSSKWDRGEK. The CDR3 in full is CASSSKWDRGEKLFF.

Only a few counts were recorded for this clone. Read sequence stops 3 residues before the CDR3 end, and the germline J gene provides the missing end. The chain couples TRBV20-1 to TRBJ2-7; a possible D gene is TRBD1 (6 bases). This CDR3 spans 12 amino acids. Germline assignment: CDR1 DFQATT and CDR2 SNEGSKA (reference sequence). V was shortened by 5 bases and J by 3 bases, with 11 bases between the two germline ends. The CDR3 loop reads CSAQKGVYEQYF. CDR3 bases read: TGCAGTGCTCAGAAGGGGGTCTACGAG.

This clone was detected only a few times. The read terminates 3 residues before the CDR3 end, so the remaining end is supplied by the germline J gene. The chain uses TRBV7-2 and TRBJ1-1; no definite D call. The CDR3 length is 15 residues. Germline CDR1 SGHTA, CDR2 FQGNSA. Trimming left V 7 bases short and J 0 bases short, with 15 bases between. CDR3 amino acids: CASTAGSLMNTEAFF. Incomplete CDR3 DNA: TGTGCCAGCACCGCGGGCAGCCTAATGAACACTGAA.